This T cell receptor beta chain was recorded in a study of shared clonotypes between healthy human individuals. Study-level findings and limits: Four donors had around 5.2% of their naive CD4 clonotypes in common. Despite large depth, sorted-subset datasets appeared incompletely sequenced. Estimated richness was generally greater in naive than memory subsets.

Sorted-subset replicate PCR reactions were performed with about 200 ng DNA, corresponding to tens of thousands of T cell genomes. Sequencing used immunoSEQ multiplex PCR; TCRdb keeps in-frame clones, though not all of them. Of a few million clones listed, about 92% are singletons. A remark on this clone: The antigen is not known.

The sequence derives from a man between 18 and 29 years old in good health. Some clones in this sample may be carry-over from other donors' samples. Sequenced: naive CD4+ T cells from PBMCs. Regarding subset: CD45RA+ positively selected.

The CDR3, as DNA: TGCGCCAGCAGTGCTAACCAAGAGACCCAGTACTTC. It codes for CASSANQETQYF. The J gene is TRBJ2-5, the V gene TRBV10-2, with D uncertain. Germline CDR1 reads WSHSY; CDR2 reads SAAADI. CDR3 length equals 12 residues. The V gene lost 4 bases and the J gene lost 0 bases, with 3 bases spanning the gap.